A single sample gave rise to the 24 T cell receptor beta chains below, sequenced in a study of blood T cell repertoires in COVID-19. The table came from immunoSEQ multiplex PCR; TCRdb's copy has only in-frame clones and leaves some out. The repertoire holds over 100,000 clones, about 72% seen once, with 1.9% in the top ten. The source material was peripheral blood. Source of these receptors: a woman aged 65 to 85 with acute or convalescent COVID-19.

This chain's CDR3 is CASSRDSYGYTF. CDR3 nucleotides: TGTGCCAGCAGCAGGGACAGCTATGGCTACACCTTC. The chain recombines TRBV9 with TRBJ1-2; 7 bases line up with TRBD1. V shed 4 bases, J shed 4 bases, and the junction held 1 base outside the gene matches. This CDR3 region has 12 residues. Germline lookup yields CDR1 SGDLS and CDR2 YYNGEE.

CDR3 protein: CASSFQGADTQYF. Here the CDR3 DNA reads TGTGCCAGCAGCTTCCAGGGGGCAGATACGCAGTATTTT. The chain recombines TRBV7-8 with TRBJ2-3; 7 bases agree with TRBD1. Germline CDR1 SGHVS, CDR2 FQNEAQ. The J segment lost 4 bases and the V segment lost 3 bases, leaving 1 base of the junction unmatched. CDR3 size: 13 residues.

V usage is TRBV11-3 and J usage is TRBJ1-1; D is unclear. CDR1 SGHNT and CDR2 YENEEA come from the germline V gene. There are 13 residues in the CDR3. V shed 6 bases and J shed 0 bases, with 8 bases lying between them. CDR3: CASSLGLNTEAFF. The CDR3 DNA follows: TGTGCCAGCAGTCTCGGGTTGAACACTGAAGCTTTCTTT.

This clone was counted only a few times. The chain carries TRBV16 and TRBJ2-2, with a weak D call TRBD2 (6 bases). CDR3 length equals 15 residues. V gave up 0 bases and J gave up 1 base, with 6 bases separating them. Per germline, CDR1 KGHSY and CDR2 FQNENV. The CDR3 region has the DNA TGTGCCAGCAGCCAATCGGGAGGGAACACCGGGGAGCTGTTTTTT. Translating it yields CASSQSGGNTGELFF.

This clone was observed a few times. The genes are TRBV29-1 and TRBJ2-1; unclear D gene. Trimming removed 0 bases from V and 0 bases from J, with 3 bases in between. The CDR3 loop spans 13 amino acids. Per germline, CDR1 SQVTM and CDR2 ANQGSEA. The CDR3 protein is CSVEELSYNEQFF. CDR3 in DNA: TGCAGCGTTGAAGAACTCTCCTACAATGAGCAGTTCTTC.

This chain uses TRBV6-5 with TRBJ2-7, with a weak D call TRBD1 (6 bases). The CDR3 extends over 15 amino acids. Germline loops: CDR1 MNHEY, CDR2 SVGAGI. Trimming removed 6 bases from V and 5 bases from J, with 20 bases in between. The CDR3 loop reads CASSFITGLSDEQYF. CDR3 nucleotides: TGTGCCAGCAGCTTTATTACAGGGTTAAGCGACGAGCAGTACTTC.

The rearrangement uses TRBV2 and TRBJ1-2; D uncertain. There are 13 residues in the CDR3. CDR1 SNHLY and CDR2 FYNNEI come from the germline V gene. Trimming cost V 7 bases and J 3 bases, with 12 bases left between them. CDR3 protein: CASKRELDYGYTF. DNA of the CDR3: TGTGCCAGCAAGAGGGAACTCGACTATGGCTACACCTTC.

The chain couples TRBV5-1 to TRBJ2-6; D not resolved. This CDR3 is 15 amino acids long. V lost 0 bases to trimming and J lost 2 bases, with 6 bases between them. CDR1 SGHRS and CDR2 YFSETQ come from the germline V gene. The CDR3 sequence is CASSLASPGANVLTF. CDR3 nucleotide sequence: TGCGCCAGCAGCTTGGCCTCCCCTGGGGCCAACGTCCTGACTTTC. Based on the CDR3 plus reference TRBV5-1 and TRBJ2-6, the full variable domain is KAGVTQTPRYLIKTRGQQVTLSCSPISGHRSVSWYQQTPGQGLQFLFEYFSETQRNKGNFPGRFSGRQFSNSRSEMNVSTLELGDSALYLCASSLASPGANVLTFGAGSRLTVL.

The genes are TRBV9 and TRBJ2-7, with TRBD2 matching 12 bases. CDR3 length: 15 residues. V gave up 3 bases and J gave up 3 bases; unmatched junction bases: 4. Germline loops: CDR1 SGDLS, CDR2 YYNGEE. CDR3 protein: CASSAGTSGFYEQYF. The CDR3 DNA sequence: TGTGCCAGCAGCGCCGGGACTAGCGGGTTCTACGAGCAGTACTTC. The complete variable domain, with remaining parts taken from reference TRBV9 and TRBJ2-7, reads DSGVTQTPKHLITATGQRVTLRCSPRSGDLSVYWYQQSLDQGLQFLIQYYNGEERAKGNILERFSAQQFPDLHSELNLSSLELGDSALYFCASSAGTSGFYEQYFGPGTRLTVT.

The chain carries TRBV5-1 and TRBJ1-1; D gene unclear. With 0 bases removed from V and 7 bases from J, the gap between germline ends came to 13 bases. The CDR3 is made up of 14 amino acids. The V gene's germline CDR1 is SGHRS and CDR2 YFSETQ. The CDR3 reads CASSLASTRSEAFF. DNA of the CDR3: TGCGCCAGCAGCTTGGCCAGTACCCGGAGTGAAGCTTTCTTT. The full variable domain, rest sourced from reference TRBV5-1 and TRBJ1-1, is KAGVTQTPRYLIKTRGQQVTLSCSPISGHRSVSWYQQTPGQGLQFLFEYFSETQRNKGNFPGRFSGRQFSNSRSEMNVSTLELGDSALYLCASSLASTRSEAFFGQGTRLTVV.

At least ten counts were recorded for this clone. The chain has TRBV4-1 and TRBJ1-5, with D unclear. CDR3 length: 14 residues. Looked up from germline, CDR1 is MGHRA and CDR2 is YSYEKL. V lost 1 base to trimming and J lost 7 bases, with 11 bases between them. CDR3 in amino acids: CASSQVSGNQPQHF. CDR3 DNA: TGCGCCAGCAGCCAAGTTTCGGGGAACCAGCCCCAGCATTTT.

The J gene is TRBJ2-1, the V gene TRBV18; 9 nucleotides align to TRBD2. CDR3 length: 15 amino acids. The ends lost 3 bases at V and 8 bases at J; junction bases unmatched: 8. Germline CDR1 reads KGHSH; CDR2 reads LQKENI. This CDR3 is CASSPLPSGTDEQFF. The CDR3 DNA follows: TGTGCCAGCTCACCGCTTCCTAGCGGGACAGATGAGCAGTTCTTC.

J is TRBJ2-5 and V is TRBV5-1, with 10 positions matching TRBD1. After removal of 4 bases from V and 3 bases from J, the junction contained 3 bases not matched to a gene. This CDR3 contains 14 residues. Germline CDR1 SGHRS, CDR2 YFSETQ. The CDR3 is CASSRTGGEETQYF. In DNA, the CDR3 is TGCGCCAGCAGCCGGACAGGGGGTGAAGAGACCCAGTACTTC.

This clone has a handful of counts. The V and J genes are TRBV5-4 and TRBJ2-3, with 13 bases that match TRBD2. CDR3 length: 17 residues. Germline CDR1 SGHNT, CDR2 YYREEE (reference sequence). After removal of 2 bases from V and 1 base from J, the junction contained 4 bases not matched to a gene. In DNA, the CDR3 is TGTGCCAGCAGCTTATCCGGACTAGCGGGGGGCACAGATACGCAGTATTTT. Its translation is CASSLSGLAGGTDTQYF. The full variable domain, in which reference TRBV5-4 and TRBJ2-3 provide the parts outside the CDR3, is ETGVTQSPTHLIKTRGQQVTLRCSSQSGHNTVSWYQQALGQGPQFIFQYYREEENGRGNFPPRFSGLQFPNYSSELNVNALELDDSALYLCASSLSGLAGGTDTQYFGPGTRLTVL.

The rearrangement joins TRBV7-2 to TRBJ2-2, with no clear D. From germline, CDR1 is SGHTA and CDR2 FQGNSA. Trimming pared 5 bases from V and 5 bases from J, leaving 12 bases between. This CDR3 has 14 amino acids. CDR3 sequence: CASSTNRVTGELFF. In DNA, the CDR3 is TGTGCCAGCAGCACGAACCGAGTAACCGGGGAGCTGTTTTTT.

The gene calls are TRBV2 and TRBJ2-3; D is possibly TRBD2 (6 bases). CDR1 SNHLY and CDR2 FYNNEI come from the germline V gene. The V gene lost 7 bases and the J gene lost 4 bases, with 21 bases spanning the gap. This CDR3 is 16 amino acids long. CDR3 bases: TGTGCCAGCACCCTCTCGAGAGTAGCGGCGCCAGATACGCAGTATTTT. This encodes CASTLSRVAAPDTQYF.

The gene calls are TRBV27 and TRBJ2-7; 7 bases agree with TRBD1. The CDR3 has 14 amino acids. Germline loops: CDR1 MNHEY, CDR2 SMNVEV (reference sequence). J gave up 3 bases and V 8 bases, and 10 bases lay outside the gene matches. DNA of the CDR3: TGTGCCAGCGGCCTAGGGACAGACTTCTACGAGCAGTACTTC. Residues: CASGLGTDFYEQYF.

The chain employs TRBV4-3 and TRBJ1-3; D not certain. V was shortened by 0 bases and J by 2 bases, with 17 bases between the two germline ends. The CDR3 length is 18 residues. Germline CDR1 reads LGHNA; CDR2 reads YSLEER. CDR3 sequence: CASSQEIPTPGTGNTIYF. CDR3 nucleotide sequence: TGCGCCAGCAGCCAAGAAATACCAACCCCGGGGACTGGAAACACCATATATTTT.

This rearrangement joins TRBV7-9 to TRBJ2-3, with TRBD1 matching over 11 bases. J gave up 3 bases and V 4 bases, and 3 bases lay outside the gene matches. CDR3 size: 15 residues. The V gene's germline CDR1 is SEHNR and CDR2 FQNEAQ (reference sequence). This chain's CDR3 is CASSWGQGGTDTQYF. The CDR3 DNA is TGTGCCAGCAGCTGGGGACAGGGGGGGACAGATACGCAGTATTTT.

This clone was recorded a few times. V gene TRBV28 combines with J gene TRBJ2-5; a possible D gene is TRBD1 (6 bases). CDR1 MDHEN and CDR2 SYDVKM come from the germline V gene. This CDR3 is 15 amino acids long. The V and J ends lost 5 bases and 5 bases respectively, with 18 bases between them. CDR3 region: CASSLAGGRGETQYF. The CDR3, as DNA: TGTGCCAGCAGTCTCGCAGGTGGTAGGGGGGAGACCCAGTACTTC.

This clone was seen a few times. The chain links TRBV20-1 to TRBJ2-1; 11 bases align to TRBD2. With V trimmed by 3 bases and J by 9 bases, 19 bases remained unmatched. CDR1 DFQATT and CDR2 SNEGSKA come from the germline V gene (reference sequence). This CDR3 has 18 amino acids. DNA for the CDR3: TGCAGTGCTAGTCTGGTAGCGGGGGGGCCGCGGGATGCGACTGAGCAGTTCTTC. Amino acids: CSASLVAGGPRDATEQFF.

CDR3 in amino acids: CASSYSALNTEAFF. CDR3 DNA: TGTGCCAGCAGTTACTCGGCCCTGAACACTGAAGCTTTCTTT. The chain links TRBV6-5 to TRBJ1-1; D unresolved. Germline V lookup: CDR1 MNHEY, CDR2 SVGAGI. This CDR3 is 14 amino acids long. The V end was cut by 0 bases, the J end by 0 bases, with 5 bases between.

V usage is TRBV2 and J usage is TRBJ1-5, with TRBD1 identical over 8 bases. Germline V lookup: CDR1 SNHLY, CDR2 FYNNEI. The trim removed 6 bases at V and 5 bases at J, leaving 9 bases unmatched. The length of the CDR3 is 15 residues. CDR3 sequence reads: CASSRQGLSYQPQHF. The CDR3 region has the DNA TGTGCCAGCAGCCGACAGGGGCTTTCCTATCAGCCCCAGCATTTT.

The chain is built from TRBV30 and TRBJ1-2; D perhaps matches TRBD1 (6 bases). The CDR3 sequence is 13 residues long. From germline, CDR1 is GTSNPN and CDR2 SVGIG (reference sequence). V shed 5 bases and J shed 8 bases, with 18 bases lying between them. Written as DNA, the CDR3 is TGTGCCTGGCCGAGGGGGTTCCGGGGAGGCTACACCTTC. As protein: CAWPRGFRGGYTF.